This is a list of T cell receptor beta chains from one sample in a study of beta chain features in type 1 diabetes. The table came from immunoSEQ multiplex PCR; TCRdb's copy has only in-frame clones and leaves some out. The table records around 140,000 clones, about 10% of them present only once. The sample consisted of central memory CD4+ T cells from blood. The source of these receptors is a man aged 30 to 39 with type 1 diabetes. The CDR3 runs from the conserved cysteine through the conserved F or W. The D gene is left open where the match is weak. Not all rows give a size; the values are once, few, many and, for expanded clones, a class.

v_call	j_call	d_call	clone_size	cdr3_aa	cdr3_nt
TRBV2	TRBJ2-7	-	few	CASSEAHKGAYEQYF	TGTGCCAGCAGTGAAGCGCATAAAGGGGCCTACGAGCAGTACTTC
TRBV7-9	TRBJ2-5	-	few	CASSLALYGETQYF	TGTGCCAGCAGCTTAGCTCTATACGGGGAGACCCAGTACTTC
TRBV28	TRBJ1-1	-	-	CASSLTTLNTEAFF	TGTGCCAGCAGTTTAACTACGTTGAACACTGAAGCTTTCTTT
TRBV11-2	TRBJ2-7	-	few	CASSSSSYEQYF	TGTGCCAGCAGCTCCAGCTCCTACGAGCAGTACTTC
TRBV29-1	TRBJ1-5	-	-	CSVVFDSSYSNQPQHF	TGCAGCGTTGTTTTCGACAGCAGCTATAGCAATCAGCCCCAGCATTTT
TRBV7-2	TRBJ1-1	-	-	CASSLDRWNTEAFF	TGTGCCAGCAGCTTAGACAGGTGGAACACTGAAGCTTTCTTT
TRBV29-1	TRBJ2-5	-	few	CSVDPLGLQETQYF	TGCAGCGTTGATCCGCTGGGACTGCAAGAGACCCAGTACTTC
TRBV18	TRBJ2-2	TRBD1	-	CASSPTGETGELFF	TGTGCCAGCTCACCGACAGGGGAGACCGGGGAGCTGTTTTTT
TRBV10-3	TRBJ1-4	-	few	CAISEEEGGKLFF	TGTGCCATCAGTGAGGAGGAGGGAGGAAAACTGTTTTTT
TRBV18	TRBJ2-1	-	-	CASSPGLMDEQFF	TGTGCCAGCTCACCGGGACTGATGGATGAGCAGTTCTTC
TRBV27	TRBJ2-7	TRBD2	-	CASSLNSGGSGYEQYF	TGTGCCAGCAGTTTAAATAGCGGGGGTTCCGGTTACGAGCAGTACTTC
TRBV28	TRBJ1-1	-	-	CASSLSLGLSTFF	TGTGCCAGCAGTTTATCTCTGGGGCTGAGTACTTTCTTT
TRBV5-6	TRBJ2-7	-	few	CASSFKTGPPYEQYF	TGTGCCAGCAGCTTTAAGACAGGACCCCCCTACGAGCAGTACTTC
TRBV5-6	TRBJ2-7	-	-	CASSSAAGKDEQYF	TGTGCCAGCAGCTCAGCAGCGGGTAAGGACGAGCAGTACTTC
TRBV18	TRBJ1-2	-	few	CASSPRDYRRGYTF	TGTGCCAGCTCACCACGAGATTACAGGCGAGGCTACACCTTC
TRBV9	TRBJ1-3	-	-	CASSAQEGSGNTIYF	TGTGCCAGCAGCGCACAGGAGGGCTCTGGAAACACCATATATTTT
TRBV9	TRBJ2-4	-	few	CASSGLDTQNIQYF	TGTGCCAGCAGCGGGTTGGACACGCAAAACATTCAGTACTTC
TRBV7-9	TRBJ2-7	TRBD2	-	CASSSEGGSYEQYF	TGTGCCAGCAGCTCCGAGGGAGGGTCCTACGAGCAGTACTTC
TRBV7-9	TRBJ1-1	-	few	CASSAGGGTEAFF	TGTGCCAGCAGCGCTGGGGGGGGAACTGAAGCTTTCTTT
TRBV7-9	TRBJ2-3	TRBD2	-	CASSQSVSGASTDTQYF	TGTGCCAGCAGCCAGAGCGTTAGCGGGGCGAGCACAGATACGCAGTATTTT
TRBV6-5	TRBJ1-1	TRBD1	few	CASSYWDRANTEAFF	TGTGCCAGCAGTTACTGGGACAGGGCGAACACTGAAGCTTTCTTT
TRBV5-1	TRBJ1-6	TRBD1	-	CASRTGTGGDGSPLHF	TGCGCCAGCAGGACCGGGACAGGGGGTGATGGGTCACCCCTCCACTTT
TRBV7-2	TRBJ2-1	TRBD2	-	CASSLGLAGFGGYNEQFF	TGTGCCAGCAGCTTAGGCCTAGCGGGGTTTGGGGGCTACAATGAGCAGTTCTTC
TRBV5-4	TRBJ2-6	TRBD2	-	CASSGQMGLAGANVLTF	TGTGCCAGCAGCGGGCAGATGGGACTAGCTGGGGCCAACGTCCTGACTTTC
TRBV30	TRBJ2-3	TRBD2	-	CAWSPRTSWATDTQYF	TGTGCCTGGAGTCCAAGGACTAGCTGGGCCACAGATACGCAGTATTTT
TRBV28	TRBJ1-2	TRBD1	few	CASRTGNSGYTF	TGTGCCAGCAGGACAGGGAACAGCGGCTACACCTTC
TRBV7-8	TRBJ2-1	TRBD2	few	CASRLEAGGGDEQFF	TGTGCCAGCCGGCTTGAAGCCGGCGGGGGGGATGAGCAGTTCTTC
TRBV2	TRBJ2-7	TRBD1	-	CASRQGGGTYEQYF	TGTGCCAGTCGACAGGGGGGGGGAACCTACGAGCAGTACTTC
TRBV2	TRBJ2-5	-	-	CASSARVQETQYF	TGTGCCAGCAGTGCGCGTGTTCAAGAGACCCAGTACTTC
TRBV11-2	TRBJ2-3	-	-	CASSASTDTQYF	TGTGCCAGCAGCGCGAGCACAGATACGCAGTATTTT
TRBV6-6	TRBJ2-7	TRBD2	few	CASTGTSGGAVYEQYF	TGTGCCAGCACCGGGACTAGCGGGGGGGCTGTCTACGAGCAGTACTTC
TRBV9	TRBJ1-1	-	-	CASSVRAENTEAFF	TGTGCCAGCAGCGTCAGGGCCGAGAACACTGAAGCTTTCTTT
TRBV7-2	TRBJ2-7	-	-	CASSSRGDEQYF	TGTGCCAGCAGCTCCAGGGGAGACGAGCAGTACTTC
TRBV6-5	TRBJ1-2	-	-	CASGEEGGNYGYTF	TGTGCCTCCGGGGAGGAGGGTGGAAACTATGGCTACACCTTC
TRBV7-8	TRBJ1-5	-	-	CASSSRLGGNQPQHF	TGTGCCAGCAGCTCCAGACTCGGGGGAAATCAGCCCCAGCATTTT
TRBV4-3	TRBJ2-5	TRBD2	-	CASSPHPQRGAQETQYF	TGCGCCAGCAGCCCCCACCCCCAGCGGGGGGCACAAGAGACCCAGTACTTC
TRBV7-9	TRBJ1-1	TRBD1	-	CASSLVSGQVGKAFF	TGTGCCAGCAGCTTAGTCTCTGGACAGGTGGGGAAAGCTTTCTTT
TRBV12-5	TRBJ2-5	TRBD1	few	CASGILQGETQYF	TGTGCTAGTGGTATACTACAGGGGGAGACCCAGTACTTC
TRBV5-1	TRBJ2-1	TRBD2	-	CASSPSKLAGDTEQFF	TGCGCCAGCAGCCCCTCCAAATTAGCGGGGGACACGGAGCAGTTCTTC
TRBV6-5	TRBJ2-4	TRBD1	-	CASSPTGSWAIQYF	TGTGCCAGCAGTCCGACAGGGAGTTGGGCCATTCAGTACTTC
TRBV4-3	TRBJ1-2	TRBD1	few	CASSQYRDRGSRGYTF	TGCGCCAGCAGCCAATACCGGGACAGGGGGTCTAGGGGCTACACCTTC
TRBV5-1	TRBJ1-2	TRBD1	-	CASSGQGNYGYTF	TGCGCCAGCAGCGGACAGGGGAACTATGGCTACACCTTC
TRBV6-1	TRBJ1-2	TRBD1	few	CASSGQGWGYTF	TGTGCCAGTAGCGGACAGGGTTGGGGCTACACCTTC
TRBV6-5	TRBJ1-1	-	few	CASRQGQNTEAFF	TGTGCCAGCAGACAGGGACAGAACACTGAAGCTTTCTTT
TRBV30	TRBJ1-1	-	-	CAWSRGMNTEAFF	TGTGCCTGGAGCAGGGGAATGAACACTGAAGCTTTCTTT
TRBV5-4	TRBJ2-1	-	few	CASSLEGEGENNEQFF	TGTGCCAGCAGCTTGGAAGGAGAGGGGGAGAACAATGAGCAGTTCTTC
TRBV12-5	TRBJ2-1	TRBD1	-	CASGAGTDNEQFF	TGTGCTAGTGGAGCCGGGACAGACAATGAGCAGTTCTTC
TRBV18	TRBJ2-5	TRBD2	few	CASSRGLAGEETQYF	TGTGCCAGCTCACGGGGACTAGCGGGGGAAGAGACCCAGTACTTC
TRBV2	TRBJ2-7	TRBD1	few	CAGSRGSYEQYF	TGTGCCGGAAGCAGGGGGTCCTACGAGCAGTACTTC
TRBV7-9	TRBJ2-3	-	-	CASSHSRAGDTQYF	TGTGCCAGCAGCCATAGTAGGGCGGGGGATACGCAGTATTTT
TRBV29-1	TRBJ2-1	-	few	CSVETGPNEQFF	TGCAGCGTTGAAACAGGGCCCAATGAGCAGTTCTTC
TRBV19	TRBJ2-2	-	few	CASTSQGGTGELFF	TGTGCCAGTACCTCCCAGGGGGGCACCGGGGAGCTGTTTTTT
TRBV6-1	TRBJ2-7	-	few	CASSVPSVLYEQYF	TGTGCCAGCAGTGTCCCCAGCGTGCTCTACGAGCAGTACTTC
TRBV5-4	TRBJ2-5	-	few	CASSLKSSGWETQYF	TGTGCCAGCAGCTTGAAATCCAGCGGCTGGGAGACCCAGTACTTC
TRBV6-5	TRBJ1-6	-	-	CASSSRAGKTPLHF	TGTGCCAGCAGTTCACGGGCAGGGAAGACACCCCTCCACTTT
TRBV6-5	TRBJ2-3	-	few	CASSASTDTQYF	TGTGCCAGCAGTGCGAGCACAGATACGCAGTATTTT
TRBV5-4	TRBJ2-1	-	few	CASSPTSHPYNEQFF	TGTGCCAGCAGCCCGACTAGTCACCCCTACAATGAGCAGTTCTTC
TRBV7-3	TRBJ2-5	TRBD2	few	CASSLTTTSLETQYF	TGTGCCAGCAGCTTAACGACGACTAGCCTAGAGACCCAGTACTTC
TRBV28	TRBJ2-4	-	few	CASSSSGPPAYIQYF	TGTGCCAGCAGTTCATCGGGTCCCCCCGCGTACATTCAGTACTTC